A single sample is the source of the 8 T cell receptor beta chains below, sequenced in a study of cytomegalovirus exposure and HLA in healthy donors. The study ran its PCR with 60 Vbeta and 13 Jbeta primers. Sequencing used immunoSEQ multiplex PCR; TCRdb keeps in-frame clones, though not all of them. The table has tens of thousands of clones, 60% to 80% seen once. The sequenced sample consisted of PBMCs. These receptors were obtained from a man between 60 and 70 years old in good health and CMV-seropositive.

J is TRBJ2-7 and V is TRBV6-1, with D possibly being TRBD2 (6 bases). V was clipped by 0 bases and J by 3 bases, with 12 bases between them. The CDR3 is 15 residues long. Germline V CDR1 and CDR2: MNHNS, SASEGT. CDR3 sequence reads: CASSEAGGAGYEQYF. The DNA of the CDR3 is TGTGCCAGCAGTGAAGCAGGAGGGGCGGGCTACGAGCAGTACTTC.

This chain connects TRBV7-8 to TRBJ1-1; D gene unclear. V lost 2 bases to trimming and J lost 8 bases, with 9 bases between them. This CDR3 region has 12 residues. The germline V gene encodes CDR1 SGHVS and CDR2 FQNEAQ. The CDR3 region is CASSLNTREAFF. The CDR3 coding sequence is TGTGCCAGCAGCTTAAATACAAGAGAAGCTTTCTTT.

This rearrangement joins TRBV6-6 to TRBJ1-1, with 8 bases lining up with TRBD1. The germline V gene has CDR1 MNHNY and CDR2 SVGAGI (reference sequence). The V and J ends lost 5 bases and 5 bases, in that order; junction bases with no gene match: 4. There are 13 residues in the CDR3. CDR3 nucleotides: TGTGCCAGCAGTCCAGGGGGCTGGACTGAAGCTTTCTTT. This codes for CASSPGGWTEAFF.

The V gene is TRBV27, the J gene TRBJ2-3, with D possibly matching TRBD2 (6 bases). The germline gives CDR1 MNHEY, CDR2 SMNVEV (reference sequence). There are 13 residues in the CDR3. V lost 3 bases and J 4 bases, leaving 8 bases between the germline ends. The CDR3 is CASSLPGADTQYF. The CDR3 DNA reads TGTGCCAGCAGTTTGCCGGGGGCAGATACGCAGTATTTT.

This clone qualifies as medium-sized. This chain connects TRBV11-3 to TRBJ1-1; D perhaps matches TRBD1 (6 bases). Germline V gene lookup returns CDR1 SGHNT and CDR2 YENEEA. This CDR3 is built from 15 residues. The ends were cut back, 5 bases at V and 4 bases at J, with 17 bases in the middle. The CDR3 protein is CASSPGVSKGTEAFF. The CDR3 coding sequence is TGTGCCAGCAGCCCAGGGGTATCAAAGGGCACTGAAGCTTTCTTT.

The chain employs TRBV27 and TRBJ1-2, with unresolved D. Germline V gene lookup returns CDR1 MNHEY and CDR2 SMNVEV (reference sequence). The CDR3 is 14 residues long. V was shortened by 2 bases and J by 5 bases, with 12 bases between the two germline ends. The DNA for the CDR3 is TGTGCCAGCAGTTTAAACACGGGAAAATATGGCTACACCTTC. Amino acid sequence: CASSLNTGKYGYTF.

J is TRBJ2-1 and V is TRBV29-1, with D perhaps TRBD2 (5 bases). CDR1 and CDR2 from the germline V gene are SQVTM and ANQGSEA. The CDR3 totals 11 residues. Trimming cost V 6 bases and J 6 bases, with 9 bases left between them. This CDR3 reads CSVNRGNEQFF. For the CDR3, the DNA is TGCAGCGTCAATCGGGGCAATGAGCAGTTCTTC.

The rearrangement links TRBV6-1 to TRBJ1-2; D might be TRBD1 (5 bases). Germline CDR1 MNHNS, CDR2 SASEGT. The CDR3 spans 15 residues. V lost 6 bases and J 1 base, leaving 15 bases between the germline ends. CDR3 region: CASSHDSLNNYGYTF. The CDR3, as DNA: TGTGCCAGCAGCCATGACAGCCTGAATAACTATGGCTACACCTTC.